This T cell receptor (beta chain) was profiled in a study of T cell changes during pregnancy in multiple sclerosis. Germline-derived CDR1 and CDR2 are MNHEY and SVGAGI. Trimming left V 4 bases short and J 0 bases short, with 10 bases between. The length of the CDR3 is 16 residues. Produced via immunoSEQ multiplex PCR; TCRdb's table is partial and in-frame only. In the table there are about 36,000 clones, over 80% of which are singletons. The receptor's source is a female donor with multiple sclerosis, enrolled in a pregnancy study. Sequenced: PBMCs (not recorded whether the cells were cultured). The chain uses TRBV6-5 and TRBJ2-6; D not resolved. CDR3 nucleotides: TGTGCCAGCAGTTTCAAGACGGCCTCTGGGGCCAACGTCCTGACTTTC. Amino acids: CASSFKTASGANVLTF.